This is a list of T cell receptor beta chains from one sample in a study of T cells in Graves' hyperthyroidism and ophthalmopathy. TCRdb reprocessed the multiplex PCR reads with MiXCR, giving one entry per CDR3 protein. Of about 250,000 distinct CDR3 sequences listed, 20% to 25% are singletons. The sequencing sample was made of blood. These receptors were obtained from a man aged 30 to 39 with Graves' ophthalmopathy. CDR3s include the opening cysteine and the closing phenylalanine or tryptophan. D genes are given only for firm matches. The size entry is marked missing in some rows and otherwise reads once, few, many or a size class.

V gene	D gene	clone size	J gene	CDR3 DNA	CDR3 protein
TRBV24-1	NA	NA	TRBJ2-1	TGTGCCACCAGTCCCCTGGGGGCTAGCGCTTCCTACAATGAGCAGTTCTTC	CATSPLGASASYNEQFF
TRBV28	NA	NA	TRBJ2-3	TGTGCCAGCAGTCCCGGGACGTGGGGAACAGATACGCAGTATTTT	CASSPGTWGTDTQYF
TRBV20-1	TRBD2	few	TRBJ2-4	TGCAGTGCTATAAAAGGGGGGCCACTAGCGGGAGTCAAAAACATTCAGTACTTC	CSAIKGGPLAGVKNIQYF
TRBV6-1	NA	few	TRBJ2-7	TGTGCCAGCCTAGAGGTTTTCTCCTACGAGCAGTACTTC	CASLEVFSYEQYF
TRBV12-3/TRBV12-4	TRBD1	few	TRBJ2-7	TGTGCCAGCAGCCCTGACAGGGGAAGCTCCTACGAGCAGTACTTC	CASSPDRGSSYEQYF
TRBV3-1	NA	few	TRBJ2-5	TGTGCCAGCAGCCAAGCCCCAGGGAAGGGCCGCCAAGAGACCCAGTACTTC	CASSQAPGKGRQETQYF
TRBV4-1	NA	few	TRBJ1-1	TGCGCCAGCAGCGGGCTTGGGTTGAACACTGAAGCTTTCTTT	CASSGLGLNTEAFF
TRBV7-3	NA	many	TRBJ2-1	TGTGCCAGCAGCCCGACTAGTGTGTCCCATGGTGAGCAGTTCTTC	CASSPTSVSHGEQFF
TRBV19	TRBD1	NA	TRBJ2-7	TGTGCCAGTAGTTCACGGACAGGGTTTGGGGAGCAGTACTTC	CASSSRTGFGEQYF
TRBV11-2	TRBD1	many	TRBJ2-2	TGTGCCAGCAGTAAGGGACAGGGTCCGACCGGGGAGCTGTTTTTT	CASSKGQGPTGELFF
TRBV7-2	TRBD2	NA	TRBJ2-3	TGTGCCAGCAGCCGACCGTTAACTAGCGGAGACACAGATACGCAGTATTTT	CASSRPLTSGDTDTQYF
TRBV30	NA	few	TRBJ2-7	TGTGCCTGGAGTGTAGAGGGGGTCGTATCCTACGAGCAGTACTTC	CAWSVEGVVSYEQYF
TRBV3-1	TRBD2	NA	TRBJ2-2	TGTGCCAGCAGCGACACTAGCGGGAGAGAGACCGGGGAGCTGTTTTTT	CASSDTSGRETGELFF
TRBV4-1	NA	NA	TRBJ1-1	TGCGCCAGCAGCCCCTGGGGCATGAACACTGAAGCTTTCTTT	CASSPWGMNTEAFF
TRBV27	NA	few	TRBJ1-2	TGTGCCAGCAGGCATGGTCAGGGGTCCTATGGCTACACCTTC	CASRHGQGSYGYTF
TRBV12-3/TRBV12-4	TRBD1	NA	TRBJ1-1	TGTGCCAGCAGTTTAGAGGCAGGGGGCCCAGCTTTCTTT	CASSLEAGGPAFF
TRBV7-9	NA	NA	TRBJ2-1	TGTGCCAGCATGCGGGCCAATGAGCAGTTCTTC	CASMRANEQFF
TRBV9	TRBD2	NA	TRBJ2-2	TGTGCCAGCAGCGAGACTAGCGGGAGCCACACCGGGGAGCTGTTTTTT	CASSETSGSHTGELFF
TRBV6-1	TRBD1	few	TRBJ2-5	TGTGCCAGCATAGGGCCCGGGACAGACCAAGAGACCCAGTACTTC	CASIGPGTDQETQYF
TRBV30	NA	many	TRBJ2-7	TGTGCCTGGAGTAAGACGGTCTACGAGCAGTACTTC	CAWSKTVYEQYF
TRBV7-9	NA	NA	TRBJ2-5	TGTGCCAGCAGGAGGGAGTACCAAGAGACCCAGTACTTC	CASRREYQETQYF
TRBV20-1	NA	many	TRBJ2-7	TGCAGTGCCGTAGTCGCGGCCGGAGGATACGAGCAGTACTTC	CSAVVAAGGYEQYF